Sequencing of this T cell receptor (beta chain) was carried out in a study of response to subunit inactivated influenza vaccine. General study points: Authors suggested few new T cells are recruited by each seasonal influenza vaccination.

Regarding this clonotype: Antigen specificity is unknown.

The CDR3 is 14 amino acids. Trimming shortened V by 3 bases and J by 10 bases, and 21 bases separated the two germline ends. Germline assignment: CDR1 DFQATT and CDR2 SNEGSKA (reference sequence). Each CDR3 protein is one row after TCRdb ran MiXCR on the RT-PCR reads. In the table there are 860,000 or so distinct CDR3 sequences, 21% of which are singletons. This sequence originates from a man between 50 and 59 years old who received an inactivated influenza vaccine. The rearrangement links TRBV20-1 to TRBJ1-1; maybe TRBD1 (6 bases). Here the sequenced sample was PBMCs from blood, taken 5 days after vaccination. The CDR3 bases are TGCAGTGCTAGGGCCCGGGGACAACGGTCCGGAGCTTTCTTT. Residues: CSARARGQRSGAFF.